This T cell receptor beta chain derives from a study of graft-versus-host responses after intestinal transplantation (dated by TCRdb to about 2021). For context, the study as a whole: Recipients received multivisceral, liver-intestinal, or isolated intestinal transplants. Every recipient was given anti-thymocyte globulin induction, then maintenance tacrolimus and steroids for 3 to 4 years. After intestinal transplantation, graft-versus-host and host-versus-graft alloreactive T cell clones in the graft, circulation and bone marrow were tracked using bulk TCR-beta CDR3 sequencing. Alloreactive clones were identified by sequencing pre-transplant mixed lymphocyte reaction products and comparing them with unstimulated pre-transplant donor and recipient T cells. The cohort enrolled 20 to 25 intestinal transplant recipients including one retransplant, and a few patients lacking pretransplant specimens were excluded. Donor T cell macrochimerism was defined as a peak of at least 4% donor T cells among recipient peripheral blood mononuclear cells. Rather than being sequenced by the commercial service, samples from three later patients were sequenced in-house on an Illumina MiSeq and processed with MiXCR. Study-level results and caveats: Peak levels of circulating GvH clones were associated with declines in HvG clones early after transplant. GvH clones were detected in recipient bone marrow, and some appeared earlier in ileal mucosa or blood, consistent with an intestinal mucosal origin. High GvH to HvG T cell clonal ratios were observed in the allografts of patients with donor T cell macrochimerism. The relatively low number and heterogeneity of intestinal transplant patients limited the conclusions.

In the first month after transplant, blood samples were collected up to 4 times, and after that at least monthly when available. To note about this clone: What this receptor recognizes is not known. No clone much larger than this one lies a single base away; base qualities are absent.

Libraries were constructed by the immunoSEQ multiplex PCR assay. For most patients, genomic DNA was subjected to high-throughput TCR-beta CDR3 sequencing by Adaptive Biotechnologies. The authors processed their data as follows. Adaptive's ImmunoSEQ software was the source of the TCR sequencing data for roughly 19 patients, while a few other patients were processed with MiXCR and VDJtools. CDR3 nucleotide sequences shared between donor and recipient were removed because the origin of such sequences could not be assigned. To count as alloreactive, a clone needed at least 2-fold expansion over unstimulated cells and a minimum CFSE-low frequency of 0.002% (template counts) or 0.001% (read counts). Clones detected in sequenced pre-transplant spleen, lymph node, or MLR CFSE-low populations of the donor or recipient were defined as mappable. Cumulative frequency of alloreactive clones was calculated as a percentage of all sequences weighted by copy number. The source is immuneACCESS, and TCRdb retained only in-frame sequences with V and J called. Part of the clones is not carried over; for the studies checked, unresolved V genes explain less than half of this, and the remainder is unexplained. Clonal size and the V and J genes are those of that table, whereas D and trimming came from the DNA. The sample yields more than 45,000 clones; under 95% were counted once. The top ten constitute under 3% of the sample.

From the germline V gene, CDR1 is MNHEY and CDR2 is SVGAGI. Trimming leaves V shorter by 4 bases and J shorter by 6 bases, with the junction holding 9 bases beyond the gene matches. The CDR3 starts with the cysteine, ends with the phenylalanine, and has 15 residues. Solely the CDR3 DNA is kept, with 45 bases framed from the first base. The TCR sequence derives from a human patient who received an intestinal transplant, so some T cells may come from the graft donor. The chain couples TRBV6-5 to TRBJ1-1; 9 nucleotides in the junction match TRBD1. Material: PBMCs, obtained 118 to 130 days after intestinal transplantation. The CDR3 amino acid sequence is: CASSSNRGRGSEAFF. Read as DNA, the sequence is TGTGCCAGCAGTTCCAACAGGGGGCGGGGATCTGAAGCTTTCTTT.